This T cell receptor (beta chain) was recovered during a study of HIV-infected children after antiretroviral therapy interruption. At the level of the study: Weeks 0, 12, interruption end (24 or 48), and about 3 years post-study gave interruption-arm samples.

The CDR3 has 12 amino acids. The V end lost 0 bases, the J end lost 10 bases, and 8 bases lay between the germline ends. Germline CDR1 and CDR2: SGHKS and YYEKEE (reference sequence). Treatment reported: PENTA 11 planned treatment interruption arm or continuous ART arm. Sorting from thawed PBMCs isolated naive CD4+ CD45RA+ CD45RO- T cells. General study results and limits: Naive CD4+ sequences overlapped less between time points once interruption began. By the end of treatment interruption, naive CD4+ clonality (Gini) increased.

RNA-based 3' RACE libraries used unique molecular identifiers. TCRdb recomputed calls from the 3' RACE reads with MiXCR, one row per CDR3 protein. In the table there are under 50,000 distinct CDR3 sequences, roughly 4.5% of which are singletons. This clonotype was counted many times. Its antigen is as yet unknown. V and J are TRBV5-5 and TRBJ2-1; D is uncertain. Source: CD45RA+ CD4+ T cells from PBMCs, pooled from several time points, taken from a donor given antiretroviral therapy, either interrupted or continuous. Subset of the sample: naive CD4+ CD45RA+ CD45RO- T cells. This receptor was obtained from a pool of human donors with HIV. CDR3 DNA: TGTGCCAGCAGCTTGGAATCGTTCGAGCAGTTCTTC. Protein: CASSLESFEQFF. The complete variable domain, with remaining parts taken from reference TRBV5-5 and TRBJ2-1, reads DAGVTQSPTHLIKTRGQQVTLRCSPISGHKSVSWYQQVLGQGPQFIFQYYEKEERGRGNFPDRFSARQFPNYSSELNVNALLLGDSALYLCASSLESFEQFFGPGTRLTVL.